This T cell receptor beta chain derives from a study of identical twins. The length of the CDR3 is 15 residues. V shed 2 bases, J shed 5 bases, and the junction held 5 bases outside the gene matches. The V gene's germline CDR1 is MNHEY and CDR2 SMNVEV (reference sequence). The donor group consisted entirely of healthy Caucasians. The cDNA had a unique molecular identifier and a template-switch universal primer site. TCRdb analysed the 5' RACE reads with MiXCR anew, one entry per CDR3 protein. The sample contains hundreds of thousands of distinct CDR3 sequences, roughly 20% of which appear only once. Broader study findings: Memory repertoires lacked the insertion deficit that abundant cord blood beta clonotypes showed.

The table lists this clonotype with many counts. The target antigen is unknown. This sample was shared with a second study, whose subject was T cells expressing NK-cell markers.

Input material: PBMCs. The sequence was obtained from a woman aged 18-30 years in good health. J is TRBJ1-4 and V is TRBV27; 7 nucleotides align to TRBD1. CDR3 region: CASSLSRDRNEKLFF. CDR3 bases: TGTGCCAGCAGTTTAAGTCGGGACAGAAATGAAAAACTGTTTTTT.